The clone carrying this T cell receptor (beta chain) was recorded many times. Its antigen is unidentified. The V and J ends lost 1 base and 4 bases, in that order; junction bases with no gene match: 23. The germline gives CDR1 SGHAT, CDR2 FQNNGV. This CDR3 region has 22 residues. Treg sorting used a CD4+CD25+CD127-/low gate. After constant-region reverse-primer amplification, full-length variable regions underwent semi-nested PCR with Nested Universal Primer A. TCRdb used MiXCR to reprocess the 5' RACE reads, holding one entry per CDR3 protein. Of 55,000 or so distinct CDR3 sequences in the sample, less than 25% were seen once. Findings and caveats of the study: Tumor memory CD4+ T cell TCR gene usage was found to cluster with blood and lymph node memory CD4+ cells and with lymph node naive CD4+ cells.

The V gene is TRBV11-2, the J gene TRBJ2-1; 9 positions match TRBD2. Sequencing was carried out using tumor-infiltrating Tregs sorted from the breast tumor. The receptor comes from a female donor with breast cancer. CDR3 sequence: CASSLGSKRLTSSGIMYNEQFF. The CDR3 coding sequence is TGTGCCAGCAGCTTAGGATCGAAACGCTTAACTTCTAGCGGGATTATGTACAATGAGCAGTTCTTC.